The 18 T cell receptor beta chains presented below share a single source sample, sequenced in a study of STAT5B mutations in CD4+ large granular lymphocyte leukemia. The data were produced by immunoSEQ multiplex PCR, yet TCRdb's version contains in-frame clones alone and is incomplete. In the table there are around 47,000 clones, approximately 84% of which are singletons. The sequenced sample consisted of CD4+ T cells from blood buffy coats. The source is a human donor in good health.

The chain recombines TRBV5-1 with TRBJ2-5; perhaps TRBD1 as D (6 bases). The J call may be wrong; the DNA end is better matched by TRBJ2-7. The CDR3 is 17 amino acids. CDR1 and CDR2 (germline): SGHRS, YFSETQ. As DNA, the CDR3 is TGCGCCAGCAGCTCGACAGGTATCCGACGTCAATCCTACGAGCAGTACTTC. Translated: CASSSTGIRRQSYEQYF.

The CDR3 reads CASSKGGAGFSGYTF. DNA for the CDR3: TGTGCCAGCAGCAAAGGAGGGGCTGGATTTAGTGGCTACACCTTC. The chain employs TRBV7-2 and TRBJ1-2; D may be TRBD1 (5 bases). The V gene lost 5 bases and the J gene lost 7 bases, with 20 bases spanning the gap. Germline V lookup: CDR1 SGHTA, CDR2 FQGNSA. CDR3 size: 15 residues.

This clone showed up just once. The gene calls are TRBV29-1 and TRBJ2-7; D not certain. Trimming left V 7 bases short and J 3 bases short, with 7 bases between. The CDR3 length is 10 residues. In germline, CDR1 is SQVTM, CDR2 ANQGSEA. CDR3 coding DNA: TGCAGCGCCTTATACTACGAGCAGTACTTC. It codes for CSALYYEQYF.

This rearrangement joins TRBV5-1 to TRBJ1-1, with D perhaps matching TRBD1 (5 bases). The CDR3 contains 15 residues. CDR1 and CDR2 (germline): SGHRS, YFSETQ. Trimming left V 0 bases short and J 4 bases short, with 13 bases between. CDR3 residues: CASSLGDWGGTEAFF. The CDR3 coding sequence is TGCGCCAGCAGCTTGGGGGATTGGGGCGGCACTGAAGCTTTCTTT.

The chain is built from TRBV5-1 and TRBJ2-2; D not resolved. The CDR3 loop spans 15 amino acids. V was clipped by 0 bases and J by 4 bases, with 10 bases between them. Germline lookup yields CDR1 SGHRS and CDR2 YFSETQ. The CDR3 region has the DNA TGCGCCAGCAGCTTGGCGTTGTCGGGCACCGGGGAGCTGTTTTTT. The encoded protein is CASSLALSGTGELFF.

The chain combines TRBV5-1 with TRBJ2-5, with 8 bases lining up with TRBD2. CDR3 length equals 15 residues. V shed 3 bases, J shed 1 base, and the junction held 5 bases outside the gene matches. Germline values: CDR1 SGHRS, CDR2 YFSETQ. CDR3 residues: CASSYSLAAQETQYF. CDR3 nucleotide sequence: TGCGCCAGCAGCTACTCACTAGCGGCCCAAGAGACCCAGTACTTC. The full variable domain, in which reference TRBV5-1 and TRBJ2-5 provide the parts outside the CDR3, is KAGVTQTPRYLIKTRGQQVTLSCSPISGHRSVSWYQQTPGQGLQFLFEYFSETQRNKGNFPGRFSGRQFSNSRSEMNVSTLELGDSALYLCASSYSLAAQETQYFGPGTRLLVL.

The genes are TRBV9 and TRBJ2-3; TRBD2 matches 9 bases. The CDR3 totals 17 residues. The junction had 11 bases not matched to a gene; V was cut back by 4 bases and J by 2 bases. CDR1 SGDLS and CDR2 YYNGEE come from the germline V gene. The CDR3 region is CASSPLSAGGFTDTQYF. CDR3 nucleotide sequence: TGTGCCAGCAGCCCCCTTTCTGCGGGGGGGTTCACAGATACGCAGTATTTT.

The chain recombines TRBV6-1 with TRBJ2-1; D remains unclear. V was cut by 8 bases and J by 0 bases, with 8 bases left in between. This CDR3 has 13 amino acids. Germline V gene lookup returns CDR1 MNHNS and CDR2 SASEGT. CDR3 bases: TGTGCCAGCCGAGAAAGCTCCTACAATGAGCAGTTCTTC. Translating gives CASRESSYNEQFF.

The chain links TRBV19 to TRBJ2-6; 9 bases match TRBD1. This CDR3 contains 19 residues. Germline-derived CDR1 and CDR2 are LNHDA and SQIVND (reference sequence). The V segment lost 6 bases and the J segment 2 bases; nucleotides outside the gene matches: 14. The DNA for the CDR3 is TGTGCCAGTAGCCAAAGGGGGACAGGGCAGCGAACTGGGGCCAACGTCCTGACTTTC. This gives the protein CASSQRGTGQRTGANVLTF. The full variable domain, rest sourced from reference TRBV19 and TRBJ2-6, is DGGITQSPKYLFRKEGQNVTLSCEQNLNHDAMYWYRQDPGQGLRLIYYSQIVNDFQKGDIAEGYSVSREKKESFPLTVTSAQKNPTAFYLCASSQRGTGQRTGANVLTFGAGSRLTVL.

The rearrangement links TRBV4-1 to TRBJ1-3; D perhaps matches TRBD1 (6 bases). Trimming took 4 bases from V and 0 from J, leaving 7 bases between them. The CDR3 is 14 residues long. CDR1 MGHRA and CDR2 YSYEKL come from the germline V gene. The CDR3 spells CASSRGASGNTIYF. For the CDR3, the DNA is TGCGCCAGCAGCCGGGGGGCCTCTGGAAACACCATATATTTT.

The J gene is TRBJ2-2, the V gene TRBV29-1; D ambiguous. V lost 2 bases, J lost 5 bases, and 9 bases lay in between. The CDR3 consists of 13 residues. Germline lookup yields CDR1 SQVTM and CDR2 ANQGSEA. Here the CDR3 DNA reads TGCAGCGTTGAAAGGAGCCGGACCGGGGAGCTGTTTTTT. Amino acid sequence: CSVERSRTGELFF.

The J gene is TRBJ2-5, the V gene TRBV6-5; TRBD1 is a possible D gene (6 bases). The J call is uncertain, as TRBJ2-7 better fits the DNA end. The germline CDR1 and CDR2 sequences are MNHEY and SVGAGI. The CDR3 spans 14 residues. CDR3: CASHRDTGTYEQYF. DNA for the CDR3: TGTGCCAGCCACCGGGACACGGGGACCTACGAGCAGTACTTC.

This chain uses TRBV11-2 with TRBJ1-5; D remains unclear. The CDR3 is made up of 15 amino acids. Trimming left V 0 bases short and J 0 bases short, with 6 bases between. Germline CDR1 reads SGHAT; CDR2 reads FQNNGV. CDR3 protein: CASSLDPGSNQPQHF. CDR3 coding DNA: TGTGCCAGCAGCTTAGATCCGGGTAGCAATCAGCCCCAGCATTTT.

The V and J genes are TRBV5-4 and TRBJ2-5, with 10 bases fitting TRBD2. Per germline, CDR1 SGHNT and CDR2 YYREEE (reference sequence). The CDR3 runs 14 residues. V gave up 4 bases and J gave up 3 bases; unmatched junction bases: 3. The CDR3 sequence is CASSISGGEETQYF. DNA for the CDR3: TGTGCCAGCAGCATAAGCGGGGGGGAAGAGACCCAGTACTTC.

This clone has just a few counts. CDR3 DNA sequence: TGTGCCAGTAGTATTGGGCAGGCGGCGGGGAACACTGAAGCTTTCTTT. It yields the protein CASSIGQAAGNTEAFF. The V and J genes are TRBV19 and TRBJ1-1; no clear D gene. The CDR3 covers 16 residues. CDR1 is LNHDA and CDR2 is SQIVND in the germline V gene (reference sequence). Deletions cut 3 bases from V and 1 base from J, with 15 bases between.

The genes are TRBV5-4 and TRBJ1-1; TRBD1 agrees at 8 bases. The CDR3 sequence is 14 residues long. The V gene end was trimmed by 2 bases and the J gene end by 1 base; junction bases not matched to a gene: 1. Germline V CDR1 and CDR2: SGHNT, YYREEE (reference sequence). The CDR3 region has the DNA TGTGCCAGCAGCTTTGGACAGGGGAACACTGAAGCTTTCTTT. Protein sequence: CASSFGQGNTEAFF.

The rearrangement joins TRBV29-1 to TRBJ2-3, with D perhaps matching TRBD2 (6 bases). Deletions cut 3 bases from V and 1 base from J, with 14 bases between. CDR1 and CDR2 from the germline V gene are SQVTM and ANQGSEA. CDR3 length equals 15 residues. This CDR3 is CSVEYGREGTDTQYF. The CDR3 DNA reads as TGCAGCGTTGAGTATGGCAGGGAGGGCACAGATACGCAGTATTTT.

The chain recombines TRBV6-1 with TRBJ1-2, with 9 nucleotides matching TRBD1. The germline V gene has CDR1 MNHNS and CDR2 SASEGT. The CDR3 loop spans 13 amino acids. V was pared by 5 bases and J by 7 bases, with 5 bases of the junction left unmatched. The CDR3 spells CASSPGTGSGYTF. For the CDR3, the DNA is TGTGCCAGCAGTCCCGGGACAGGGAGTGGCTACACCTTC.